One and the same sample provided the 15 T cell receptor beta chains below, sequenced in a study of blood T cell repertoires in COVID-19. This table comes from immunoSEQ multiplex PCR, and its TCRdb copy is limited to in-frame clones, with some not included. The data contain 130,000 or so clones, roughly three quarters of them seen just once; the ten biggest clones take up approximately 5%. Sequencing was performed on peripheral blood. These receptors all come from a woman in her seventies with COVID-19, enrolled during active disease.

This sequence joins TRBV2 and TRBJ1-4; TRBD1 matches at 9 bases. V trimming: 3 bases; J trimming: 1 base; junction bases outside the gene matches: 12. The CDR3 totals 19 residues. Per the germline V gene, CDR1 is SNHLY and CDR2 is FYNNEI. The CDR3, as DNA: TGTGCCAGCAGTGATCCTATTACAGGGGGCGGAGGAACTAATGAAAAACTGTTTTTT. Encoded protein: CASSDPITGGGGTNEKLFF. The full variable domain, rest sourced from reference TRBV2 and TRBJ1-4, is EPEVTQTPSHQVTQMGQEVILRCVPISNHLYFYWYRQILGQKVEFLVSFYNNEISEKSEIFDDQFSVERPDGSNFTLKIRSTKLEDSAMYFCASSDPITGGGGTNEKLFFGSGTQLSVL.

The chain combines TRBV28 with TRBJ1-2; D gene uncertain. V gave up 3 bases and J gave up 7 bases, with 12 bases separating them. CDR1 and CDR2 from the germline V gene are MDHEN and SYDVKM. The CDR3 is 13 amino acids. CDR3 in amino acids: CASSFGRGAGYTF. The CDR3 DNA is TGTGCCAGCAGTTTTGGGCGGGGAGCTGGCTACACCTTC.

A few counts support this clone. The chain is built from TRBV7-2 and TRBJ2-3, with D perhaps TRBD1 (5 bases). CDR1 and CDR2 from the germline V gene are SGHTA and FQGNSA. The CDR3 extends over 16 amino acids. Trimming removed 0 bases at V and 3 bases at J, with 13 bases between. The CDR3: CASSLAQGARTDTQYF. For the CDR3, the DNA is TGTGCCAGCAGCTTAGCCCAGGGCGCGAGAACAGATACGCAGTATTTT.

To note about this clone: At one end, the junction sequence differs from germline, possibly due to a read error. This CDR3 is CASSSRPDSPVDF. The CDR3 DNA follows: TGTGCCAGCAGCTCGCGTCCTGACTCCCCTGTCGACTTC. V usage is TRBV7-2 and J usage is TRBJ2-7; D not certain. The CDR3 has 13 residues. Germline CDR1 and CDR2: SGHTA and FQGNSA.

About this clone: This may be a read error, as it is one base from a much larger clone. The rearrangement links TRBV5-5 to TRBJ1-3; perhaps TRBD1 as D (5 bases). The germline gives CDR1 SGHKS, CDR2 YYEKEE (reference sequence). The V gene lost 2 bases and the J gene lost 0 bases, with 9 bases spanning the gap. The CDR3 runs to 15 residues. The CDR3 loop is CASSFGGLSGNTIYF. In DNA, the CDR3 is TGTGCCAGCAGCTTCGGGGGACTCTCTGGAAACACCATATATTTT. Together with reference TRBV5-5 and TRBJ1-3, the CDR3 gives the full variable domain: DAGVTQSPTHLIKTRGQQVTLRCSPISGHKSVSWYQQVLGQGPQFIFQYYEKEERGRGNFPDRFSARQFPNYSSELNVNALLLGDSALYLCASSFGGLSGNTIYFGEGSWLTVV.

The J gene is TRBJ2-5, the V gene TRBV9; D perhaps matches TRBD2 (6 bases). Trimming left V 1 base short and J 2 bases short, with 12 bases between. Per germline, CDR1 SGDLS and CDR2 YYNGEE. There are 15 residues in the CDR3. This CDR3 is CASSVRQLAQETQYF. CDR3 DNA sequence: TGTGCCAGCAGCGTACGACAGCTAGCGCAAGAGACCCAGTACTTC.

This clone occurred a few times. V usage is TRBV2 and J usage is TRBJ1-5, with 7 bases that match TRBD1. Germline trimming cut 2 bases from V and 1 base from J; bases unmatched to any gene: 2. Germline-derived CDR1 and CDR2 are SNHLY and FYNNEI. The CDR3 is made up of 15 amino acids. Written as DNA, the CDR3 is TGTGCCAGCAGTGAAAACAGGGGAAGCAATCAGCCCCAGCATTTT. Protein sequence: CASSENRGSNQPQHF.

The CDR3 protein is CASTHRAGGVSYEQFF. CDR3 nucleotides: TGTGCCAGCACCCACAGGGCCGGGGGGGTGAGTTATGAGCAGTTCTTC. The chain recombines TRBV6-6 with TRBJ2-1, with 8 bases that match TRBD2. The CDR3 length is 16 residues. The germline V gene encodes CDR1 MNHNY and CDR2 SVGAGI (reference sequence). V shed 7 bases and J 8 bases; nucleotides not matched to a gene: 16.

V gene TRBV10-1 combines with J gene TRBJ1-2, with unresolved D. The CDR3 sequence is 13 residues long. Germline V gives CDR1 WNHNN, CDR2 SYGVQD (reference sequence). V lost 8 bases and J 8 bases, leaving 18 bases between the germline ends. CDR3 sequence reads: CASSRRIPAGYTF. The CDR3 coding sequence is TGCGCCAGCTCCCGGAGGATCCCGGCGGGCTACACCTTC.

The genes are TRBV5-4 and TRBJ1-6; TRBD1 might be the D (6 bases). V gave up 5 bases and J gave up 0 bases, with 9 bases separating them. The CDR3 spans 15 residues. Germline V lookup: CDR1 SGHNT, CDR2 YYREEE (reference sequence). The DNA of the CDR3 is TGTGCCAGCAGTGACAGGAGCTCCTATAATTCACCCCTCCACTTT. This translates into CASSDRSSYNSPLHF.

This clone was detected only a few times. The chain carries TRBV2 and TRBJ2-5, with TRBD2 matching 9 bases. CDR3 length: 14 amino acids. V trimming: 7 bases; J trimming: 5 bases; junction bases outside the gene matches: 8. Per the germline V gene, CDR1 is SNHLY and CDR2 is FYNNEI. DNA of the CDR3: TGTGCCAGCACCCCCCGGCTAGCGGGGGAGACCCAGTACTTC. Its protein product is CASTPRLAGETQYF.

This chain connects TRBV6-4 to TRBJ2-1; D gene uncertain. V was pared by 3 bases and J by 2 bases, with 8 bases between. The CDR3 is 14 residues long. CDR1 MRHNA and CDR2 SNTAGT come from the germline V gene. The CDR3 protein is CASSETVTYNEQFF. CDR3 nucleotide sequence: TGTGCCAGCAGTGAGACTGTTACCTACAATGAGCAGTTCTTC.

The V and J genes are TRBV28 and TRBJ1-6, with D unclear. Germline CDR1 reads MDHEN; CDR2 reads SYDVKM. CDR3 size: 15 residues. Trimming left V 2 bases short and J 2 bases short, with 7 bases between. The CDR3 loop reads CASSLGQTYNSPLHF. The CDR3 bases are TGTGCCAGCAGTTTAGGGCAGACCTATAATTCACCCCTCCACTTT.

A note on this clone: One end of the junction varies from germline; a read error may be responsible. The chain employs TRBV2 and TRBJ2-4; a weak D match, TRBD2 (6 bases). The CDR3 has 15 amino acids. Germline V gives CDR1 SNHLY, CDR2 FYNNEI. In DNA, the CDR3 is TGTGTCAGCAGTGTCCCCGCGGGGCCCAAAAACATTCAGTACTTC. It encodes CVSSVPAGPKNIQYF. The variable domain in full, with the rest retrieved from reference TRBV2 and TRBJ2-4, is EPEVTQTPSHQVTQMGQEVILRCVPISNHLYFYWYRQILGQKVEFLVSFYNNEISEKSEIFDDQFSVERPDGSNFTLKIRSTKLEDSAMYFCVSSVPAGPKNIQYFGAGTRLSVL.

This clone occurred a few times. The chain links TRBV12-3 or TRBV12-4 to TRBJ2-1, with D tentatively TRBD2 (5 bases). V lost 7 bases, J lost 8 bases, and 12 bases lay in between. The CDR3 loop spans 12 amino acids. The CDR3 loop reads CASTTSGYEQFF. DNA of the CDR3: TGTGCCAGCACCACGTCGGGGTATGAGCAGTTCTTC.